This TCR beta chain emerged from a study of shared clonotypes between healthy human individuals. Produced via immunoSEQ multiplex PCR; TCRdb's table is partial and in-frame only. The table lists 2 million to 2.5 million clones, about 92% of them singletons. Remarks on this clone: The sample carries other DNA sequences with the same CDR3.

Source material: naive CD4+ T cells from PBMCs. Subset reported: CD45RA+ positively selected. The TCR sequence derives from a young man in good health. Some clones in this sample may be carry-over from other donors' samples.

CDR3 region: CASSLGQGSYEQYF. The CDR3 region has the DNA TGTGCCAGCAGTTTGGGACAGGGCTCCTACGAGCAGTACTTC. The chain employs TRBV6-5 and TRBJ2-7; 9 bases line up with TRBD1. The germline V gene encodes CDR1 MNHEY and CDR2 SVGAGI. This CDR3 comprises 14 residues. J was trimmed by 0 bases and V by 4 bases; bases with no gene match: 1.